The 11 T cell receptor beta chains below were found in one sample sequenced in a study of T cell repertoires in cytomegalovirus infection. A single record per CDR3 protein comes from TCRdb applying MiXCR to the reads. Among a few hundred thousand distinct CDR3 sequences listed, approximately 40% were seen once. Antigen specificity for these receptors is unknown. The specimen comprised cultured PBMCs, sampled from culture after CMV antigen stimulation. All receptors derive from a human donor in good health (CMV status not recorded). Some clones in this sample may be carry-over from other donors' samples.

In this sample, this clonotype turned up a few times. The rearrangement joins TRBV6-2 or TRBV6-3 to TRBJ2-1; the match to TRBD2 covers 9 bases. The germline gives CDR1 MNHEY, CDR2 SVGEGT. This CDR3 has 19 residues. J lost 4 bases, V lost 2 bases, and 15 bases had no gene match. Written as DNA, the CDR3 is TGTGCCAGCAGTTACAAATATCCGGCTAGCGGGGTACTTTACAATGAGCAGTTCTTC. Translating it yields CASSYKYPASGVLYNEQFF.

This clonotype was found many times. The genes are TRBV7-2 and TRBJ1-3; tentatively, D is TRBD1 (6 bases). The CDR3 is made up of 18 amino acids. Germline lookup yields CDR1 SGHTA and CDR2 FQGNSA. Trimming took 2 bases from V and 1 from J, leaving 18 bases between them. In DNA form, the CDR3 reads TGTGCCAGCAGCTTACTCCCGGACAGTTACAATTCTGGAAACACCATATATTTT. Encoded protein: CASSLLPDSYNSGNTIYF.

The CDR3 here is CASSVDWGGNQPQHF. The CDR3 DNA follows: TGTGCCAGCAGTGTGGACTGGGGGGGCAATCAGCCCCAGCATTTT. The chain combines TRBV6-1 with TRBJ1-5; D is possibly TRBD1 (5 bases). The V gene's germline CDR1 is MNHNS and CDR2 SASEGT. V was trimmed by 4 bases and J by 2 bases, leaving 12 bases between them. This CDR3 comprises 15 residues.

This clonotype appeared a few times. The rearrangement links TRBV7-2 to TRBJ2-3, with TRBD2 matching 11 bases. CDR3 length: 15 amino acids. The germline gives CDR1 SGHTA, CDR2 FQGNSA. V lost 7 bases to trimming and J lost 7 bases; unmatched junction nucleotides: 10. The CDR3 here is CASKLRGLAENTQYF. The CDR3 DNA follows: TGTGCCAGCAAGCTGCGGGGACTAGCGGAGAATACGCAGTATTTT.

This clonotype has ten or more counts. V is TRBV7-2 and J is TRBJ1-2; the D gene is possibly TRBD1 (5 bases). The germline V gene has CDR1 SGHTA and CDR2 FQGNSA. V shed 3 bases and J shed 5 bases, with 10 bases lying between them. This CDR3 comprises 13 residues. The CDR3 region is CASSFGRGYGYTF. The DNA for the CDR3 is TGTGCCAGCAGCTTCGGACGGGGGTATGGCTACACCTTC.

The table lists this clonotype with a few counts. V is TRBV7-8 and J is TRBJ2-1; D possibly corresponds to TRBD2 (6 bases). CDR1 SGHVS and CDR2 FQNEAQ come from the germline V gene. V lost 2 bases and J lost 4, with 12 bases in between. The CDR3 is 15 residues long. The CDR3 region has the DNA TGTGCCAGCAGCTTAAAAGCGGGTTCTTACAATGAGCAGTTCTTC. It codes for CASSLKAGSYNEQFF.

The chain links TRBV7-2 to TRBJ1-3; a possible D gene is TRBD1 (6 bases). The length of the CDR3 is 18 residues. CDR1 is SGHTA, CDR2 FQGNSA, per germline. V lost 2 bases, J lost 1 base, and 18 bases lay in between. The CDR3 here is CASSLSLRQGISGNTIYF. The CDR3 nucleotides read TGTGCCAGCAGCTTAAGCCTACGTCAGGGGATATCTGGAAACACCATATATTTT.

This clonotype was seen a few times. The rearrangement uses TRBV7-8 and TRBJ2-5; no clear D. Trimming pared 5 bases from V and 3 bases from J, leaving 13 bases between. The CDR3 sequence is 14 residues long. The germline V gene encodes CDR1 SGHVS and CDR2 FQNEAQ. CDR3: CASSLGPDEETQYF. The CDR3 region has the DNA TGTGCCAGCAGCCTAGGACCCGACGAAGAGACCCAGTACTTC.

This chain connects TRBV7-9 to TRBJ2-3; 7 positions match TRBD2. With 3 bases clipped from V and 4 bases from J, the junction kept 4 bases outside the gene matches. Germline V lookup: CDR1 SEHNR, CDR2 FQNEAQ (reference sequence). The CDR3 length is 14 residues. CDR3 sequence: CASSFRTSPDTQYF. CDR3 sequence (DNA): TGTGCCAGCAGCTTCCGGACTAGTCCAGATACGCAGTATTTT. The full variable domain, its missing parts supplied by reference TRBV7-9 and TRBJ2-3, is DTGVSQNPRHKITKRGQNVTFRCDPISEHNRLYWYRQTLGQGPEFLTYFQNEAQLEKSRLLSDRFSAERPKGSFSTLEIQRTEQGDSAMYLCASSFRTSPDTQYFGPGTRLTVL.

This clonotype came up many times. This rearrangement joins TRBV20-1 to TRBJ2-1; 8 bases align to TRBD2. The ends lost 3 bases at V and 1 base at J; junction bases unmatched: 8. Germline lookup yields CDR1 DFQATT and CDR2 SNEGSKA (reference sequence). The CDR3 totals 16 residues. As DNA, the CDR3 is TGCAGTGCTAGCCGGCCTAGCGGGCTTTCCTACAATGAGCAGTTCTTC. The encoded protein is CSASRPSGLSYNEQFF.

The chain is built from TRBV7-8 and TRBJ2-7; weak D call: TRBD2 (5 bases). Germline values: CDR1 SGHVS, CDR2 FQNEAQ. The CDR3 runs to 14 residues. With 3 bases removed from V and 3 bases from J, the gap between germline ends came to 12 bases. The DNA of the CDR3 is TGTGCCAGCAGCTTCCGAGTCCGGGGCTACGAGCAGTACTTC. Translated, it gives CASSFRVRGYEQYF.